The entry below gives a single T cell receptor beta chain sequence along with its context. V shed 4 bases, J shed 0 bases, and the junction held 15 bases outside the gene matches. Germline lookup yields CDR1 SGHRS and CDR2 YFSETQ. CDR3 length equals 18 residues. The data belong to a study of blood T cell repertoires in COVID-19. What the recovered Cohort 3 donors had was two negative PCRs, clearance, or symptom resolution. Profiled with immunoSEQ multiplex PCR; TCRdb holds only in-frame clones, not every one. The table has over 250,000 clones, less than 90% seen once. Sequencing was done on a sample of PBMCs or T cells enriched from blood (not recorded which). The chain links TRBV5-1 to TRBJ1-1; TRBD1 aligns across 7 bases. The TCR originated in a woman between 45 and 60 years old who had recovered from COVID-19. Written as DNA, the CDR3 is TGCGCCAGCAGCGCCCCACCCGGGGCAGGGGGAATGAACACTGAAGCTTTCTTT. This translates into CASSAPPGAGGMNTEAFF.